Reported below is one T cell receptor (beta chain). Germline V lookup: CDR1 GTSNPN, CDR2 SVGIG (reference sequence). The V gene lost 4 bases and the J gene lost 3 bases, with 12 bases spanning the gap. This CDR3 has 13 amino acids. Method: immunoSEQ multiplex PCR; TCRdb's copy keeps in-frame clones and lacks some. Seen here are 400,000 to 450,000 clones, more than 70% observed once, and the top ten hold over 9.5%. The entry originates in a study of blood T cell repertoires in COVID-19. The V and J genes are TRBV30 and TRBJ1-1; possibly TRBD1 for D (5 bases). This sequence was found in a woman between 50 and 59 years old with COVID-19, enrolled during active disease. Sequencing was carried out using peripheral blood. The CDR3: CAWTLGGDTEAFF. The CDR3 nucleotides are TGTGCCTGGACCCTCGGGGGGGACACTGAAGCTTTCTTT.